This paragraph reports one T cell receptor (beta chain). The antigen remains undetermined. The sample comes from a study of cytomegalovirus exposure and HLA in healthy donors. Study-level results: Several of the most significant clusters appeared, in a later analysis, to be linked to common viral pathogens. Later analysis revealed greater clonal expansion in HLA-associated TCR beta chains than in equally common others.

Primers for the PCR totalled 60 Vbeta and 13 Jbeta. The method was immunoSEQ multiplex PCR; TCRdb's version includes in-frame clones alone and lacks a portion of them. The sample yields 150,000 to 200,000 clones, of which the top ten take up 2.1%. J lost 6 bases, V lost 8 bases, and 11 bases had no gene match. From germline, CDR1 is MNHNS and CDR2 SASEGT. The CDR3 totals 14 residues. The genes are TRBV6-1 and TRBJ2-3; 7 bases map to TRBD2. The sequence derives from a man aged 30 to 39 in good health and CMV-seronegative. Source material: PBMCs. The CDR3 loop reads CASGGSQRWDTQYF. CDR3 sequence (DNA): TGTGCCAGCGGCGGGAGCCAGAGATGGGATACGCAGTATTTT.